This T cell receptor (beta chain) was identified during a study of CD8 T cells in Susac syndrome. FACS enriched CD8+ TEMRA cells, while bulk CD8+ and CD4+ were negatively isolated. Random hexamers served to reverse transcribe about 0.45 to 1 ug RNA. TCRdb fed the immunoSEQ multiplex PCR reads into MiXCR, producing one record per CDR3 protein. The data contain approximately 170,000 distinct CDR3 sequences, just over 90% of them singletons. CDR1 and CDR2 (germline): SGHTA, FQGNSA. Germline trimming cut 0 bases from V and 11 bases from J; bases unmatched to any gene: 8. The CDR3 has 14 residues. This clonotype originated in a human donor in good health. The chain recombines TRBV7-2 with TRBJ2-5, with TRBD2 identical over 8 bases. The sequenced material came from CD4+ T cells from PBMCs. Here the CDR3 reads CASSLALDSGAQYF. CDR3 coding DNA: TGTGCCAGCAGCTTAGCGCTAGATAGCGGGGCGCAGTACTTC.